This entry describes one T cell receptor beta chain. Its antigen is currently unknown. Germline assignment: CDR1 SGHRS and CDR2 YFSETQ. V gave up 0 bases and J gave up 0 bases, with 9 bases separating them. CDR3 size: 16 residues. In TCRdb, the RT-PCR reads were re-called with MiXCR into one record per CDR3 protein. The table has 450,000 to 600,000 distinct CDR3 sequences, approximately 15% seen once. This specimen comes from a study of response to subunit inactivated influenza vaccine. The study's findings and limits: Each seasonal influenza vaccination recruits few new T cells, the authors suggested.

The sequencing used CD4+ T cells sorted from PBMCs, collected about 23 months after vaccination. The chain employs TRBV5-1 and TRBJ2-2, with D uncertain. The clonotype comes from a man between 50 and 75 years old who received an inactivated influenza vaccine. The CDR3 DNA follows: TGCGCCAGCAGCTTGGATGAGGCTGCGAACACCGGGGAGCTGTTTTTT. This gives the protein CASSLDEAANTGELFF.